Each of the 25 T cell receptor beta chains below was sequenced from the same sample in a study of CD8 T cells in ankylosing spondylitis. TCRdb re-derived calls from the 5' RACE reads in MiXCR, one entry per CDR3 protein. The sample carries 150,000 or so distinct CDR3 sequences, roughly a third recorded once. The material sequenced was synovial fluid, either unsorted or a sorted T cell fraction (not recorded which). The receptors here all came from a male donor with ankylosing spondylitis.

This rearrangement joins TRBV28 to TRBJ2-7; no clear D. V dropped 8 bases and J dropped 6 bases, with 11 bases sitting between them. CDR1 and CDR2 (germline): MDHEN, SYDVKM. The CDR3 covers 11 residues. Here the CDR3 reads CASWQSGEQYF. The CDR3, as DNA: TGTGCCAGCTGGCAGTCAGGCGAGCAGTACTTC.

The chain couples TRBV7-8 to TRBJ2-1; D is undetermined. Germline V gives CDR1 SGHVS, CDR2 FQNEAQ. The CDR3 is 10 amino acids. With 8 bases removed from V and 6 bases from J, the gap between germline ends came to 5 bases. This chain's CDR3 is CASASNEQFF. The CDR3 coding sequence is TGTGCCAGCGCCTCCAATGAGCAGTTCTTC.

The J gene is TRBJ2-5, the V gene TRBV5-1; 10 nucleotides agree with TRBD1. Per the germline V gene, CDR1 is SGHRS and CDR2 is YFSETQ. Losses at the gene ends were 4 bases for V and 4 bases for J; bases not matched to a gene: 7. The length of the CDR3 is 15 residues. CDR3 protein: CASSQGTGVGETQYF. The CDR3 nucleotides are TGCGCCAGCAGCCAAGGGACAGGGGTTGGAGAGACCCAGTACTTC.

V gene TRBV19 combines with J gene TRBJ2-6; no definite D call. The CDR3 has 16 residues. Germline values: CDR1 LNHDA, CDR2 SQIVND (reference sequence). The ends were cut back, 1 base at V and 1 base at J, with 8 bases in the middle. CDR3 region: CASSIGHPSGANVLTF. The CDR3 DNA reads TGTGCCAGTAGTATAGGCCATCCATCTGGGGCCAACGTCCTGACTTTC.

This clonotype has only a few counts. The chain is built from TRBV7-9 and TRBJ1-1, with D hard to call. This CDR3 has 14 amino acids. Germline lookup yields CDR1 SEHNR and CDR2 FQNEAQ (reference sequence). The germline V and J ends were trimmed by 3 bases and 0 bases, with 8 bases remaining between them. CDR3 sequence reads: CASSFTFMNTEAFF. CDR3 in DNA: TGTGCCAGCAGCTTCACTTTCATGAACACTGAAGCTTTCTTT.

The rearrangement links TRBV12-3 or TRBV12-4 to TRBJ2-7; 9 bases are a match to TRBD1. This CDR3 has 14 residues. J gave up 5 bases and V 5 bases, and 7 bases lay outside the gene matches. The CDR3 protein is CASSGRDRVHEQYF. The CDR3 DNA is TGTGCCAGCAGTGGGCGGGACAGGGTCCACGAGCAGTACTTC.

This sequence joins TRBV2 and TRBJ1-4; possibly TRBD1 for D (6 bases). CDR3 length equals 13 residues. The germline CDR1 and CDR2 sequences are SNHLY and FYNNEI. The V and J ends lost 10 bases and 6 bases respectively, with 15 bases between them. The CDR3: CANRDRLDEKLFF. The CDR3, as DNA: TGTGCCAATCGTGACAGGTTGGATGAAAAACTGTTTTTT.

This clonotype was seen a handful of times. The chain recombines TRBV5-1 with TRBJ2-5; D call uncertain. CDR1 is SGHRS, CDR2 YFSETQ, per germline. V was clipped by 3 bases and J by 7 bases, with 22 bases between them. This CDR3 spans 16 amino acids. The CDR3 DNA is TGCGCCAGCAGCTCGGCACCGGATGTGAAGAGATGGACCCAGTACTTC. Translated: CASSSAPDVKRWTQYF.

This clonotype has just a few counts. The chain uses TRBV3-1 and TRBJ1-1, with D unclear. Trimming took off 1 base at V and 7 bases at J, with 10 bases between the two ends. Looked up from germline, CDR1 is LGHDT and CDR2 is YNNKEL (reference sequence). The CDR3 covers 13 residues. CDR3 coding DNA: TGTGCCAGCAGCCAAGGGGGTAGTAGTGAAGCTTTCTTT. This sequence encodes CASSQGGSSEAFF.

The table lists this clonotype with a few counts. The V and J genes are TRBV6-1 and TRBJ2-1; no reliable D call. Per germline, CDR1 MNHNS and CDR2 SASEGT. V lost 7 bases and J 6 bases, leaving 10 bases between the germline ends. The CDR3 has 12 amino acids. CDR3 sequence (DNA): TGTGCCAGCACATGGATACCCAATGAGCAGTTCTTC. It encodes CASTWIPNEQFF.

J is TRBJ1-1 and V is TRBV10-2; D unresolved. The CDR3 is 14 amino acids. Trimming shortened V by 6 bases and J by 1 base, and 12 bases separated the two germline ends. Germline assignment: CDR1 WSHSY and CDR2 SAAADI. CDR3 residues: CASRQGVSNTEAFF. Written as DNA, the CDR3 is TGCGCCAGCAGGCAAGGAGTCTCGAACACTGAAGCTTTCTTT.

The rearrangement uses TRBV6-2 or TRBV6-3 and TRBJ2-1; no firm D call. The CDR3 spans 13 residues. CDR1 MNHEY and CDR2 SVGEGT come from the germline V gene. Trimming removed 4 bases from V and 6 bases from J, with 10 bases in between. In DNA, the CDR3 is TGTGCCAGCAGTTTCCGACCCTCCAATGAGCAGTTCTTC. It is translated as CASSFRPSNEQFF.

The CDR3 nucleotides are TGTGCCAGCAGCTTAGCGGAAAACAATGAGCAGTTCTTC. Translated, it gives CASSLAENNEQFF. V gene TRBV7-8 combines with J gene TRBJ2-1; no definite D call. Trimming removed 0 bases from V and 5 bases from J, with 5 bases in between. The CDR3 covers 13 residues. The germline gives CDR1 SGHVS, CDR2 FQNEAQ.

This clonotype was observed a handful of times. The V gene is TRBV9, the J gene TRBJ2-5; 11 bases are a match to TRBD2. This CDR3 is 16 amino acids long. The germline gives CDR1 SGDLS, CDR2 YYNGEE. The junction had 11 bases not matched to a gene; V was cut back by 3 bases and J by 7 bases. CDR3 protein: CASSDGTSGPGGTQYF. The CDR3 region has the DNA TGTGCCAGCAGCGACGGGACTAGCGGTCCTGGGGGGACCCAGTACTTC.

This clonotype has a handful of counts. The rearrangement joins TRBV11-2 to TRBJ1-3; a possible D gene is TRBD1 (5 bases). The CDR3 has 16 residues. With 1 base removed from V and 2 bases from J, the gap between germline ends came to 12 bases. From germline, CDR1 is SGHAT and CDR2 FQNNGV. In nucleotides, the CDR3 is TGTGCCAGCAGCTTAGCCAGGTGGGGCACTGGAAACACCATATATTTT. Its translation: CASSLARWGTGNTIYF.

The gene calls are TRBV5-5 and TRBJ2-3; the D gene could be TRBD1 or TRBD2 (5 bases each). With 0 bases removed from V and 1 base from J, the gap between germline ends came to 12 bases. The CDR3 extends over 16 amino acids. Germline CDR1 SGHKS, CDR2 YYEKEE (reference sequence). CDR3: CASSLGGVYRTDTQYF. The CDR3 region has the DNA TGTGCCAGCAGCTTGGGAGGGGTTTACCGCACAGATACGCAGTATTTT. The full variable domain, with the rest looked up from reference TRBV5-5 and TRBJ2-3, is DAGVTQSPTHLIKTRGQQVTLRCSPISGHKSVSWYQQVLGQGPQFIFQYYEKEERGRGNFPDRFSARQFPNYSSELNVNALLLGDSALYLCASSLGGVYRTDTQYFGPGTRLTVL.

The chain couples TRBV20-1 to TRBJ2-2, with D perhaps assigned TRBD1 or TRBD2 (5 bases each). The CDR3 is 14 amino acids. The V gene's germline CDR1 is DFQATT and CDR2 SNEGSKA (reference sequence). The V end lost 0 bases, the J end lost 0 bases, and 5 bases lay between the germline ends. The CDR3 nucleotides are TGCAGTGCTAGAGAGGGGGCGAACACCGGGGAGCTGTTTTTT. This translates into CSAREGANTGELFF.

A few counts support this clonotype. The CDR3 coding sequence is TGCAGCGTTCCTCGTGGACTGGGGGGGTCTGCCGGGGAGCTGTTTTTT. It codes for CSVPRGLGGSAGELFF. The gene calls are TRBV29-1 and TRBJ2-2; 7 bases are shared with TRBD2. The CDR3 consists of 16 residues. In germline, CDR1 is SQVTM, CDR2 ANQGSEA. After removal of 5 bases from V and 6 bases from J, the junction contained 15 bases not matched to a gene.

CDR3 coding DNA: TGTGCCAGCAGTGACCGGGGCCCAGAGTATGGCTACACCTTC. Its protein is CASSDRGPEYGYTF. This chain connects TRBV12-3 or TRBV12-4 to TRBJ1-2; maybe TRBD1 (5 bases). CDR3 length: 14 amino acids. Trimming took off 5 bases at V and 5 bases at J, with 15 bases between the two ends.

This clonotype is medium-sized within its sample. The rearrangement uses TRBV6-5 and TRBJ2-1, with 9 bases that match TRBD1. Germline V CDR1 and CDR2: MNHEY, SVGAGI. V lost 2 bases, J lost 6 bases, and 11 bases stayed unmatched. The CDR3 consists of 17 residues. CDR3 protein: CASSYLGQGLSVNEQFF. The CDR3 DNA sequence: TGTGCCAGCAGTTACCTGGGACAGGGATTATCGGTCAATGAGCAGTTCTTC.

The rearrangement links TRBV7-3 to TRBJ1-2, with D hard to call. The CDR3 consists of 21 residues. From germline, CDR1 is SGHTA and CDR2 FQGTGA. V shed 1 base and J shed 2 bases, with 29 bases lying between them. The CDR3 region is CASSLKGYYREGTERNYGYTF. The CDR3 DNA sequence: TGTGCCAGCAGCTTAAAAGGCTATTACAGAGAGGGAACGGAACGAAACTATGGCTACACCTTC.

Concerning this clonotype itself: A read error is possible here, since a much larger clone lies one base away. The CDR3 region has the DNA TGTGCCAGCAGGCGAGCGGTCCACGGGGAGCTGTTTTTT. Protein: CASRRAVHGELFF. The chain carries TRBV6-2 or TRBV6-3 and TRBJ2-2; D possibly corresponds to TRBD2 (5 bases). The CDR3 is 13 amino acids. Germline lookup yields CDR1 MNHEY and CDR2 SVGEGT. V was pared by 6 bases and J by 7 bases, with 12 bases between.

This clonotype appeared many times. The V call is TRBV25-1, the J call TRBJ2-1; D could derive from TRBD1 or TRBD2 (6 bases each). Per germline, CDR1 MGHDK and CDR2 SYGVNS. V was pared by 2 bases and J by 4 bases, with 15 bases between. The CDR3 runs to 16 residues. The DNA of the CDR3 is TGTGCCAGCAGTGAACCGGGGGCCCCCCTATACAATGAGCAGTTCTTC. Protein product: CASSEPGAPLYNEQFF. Full variable domain (outside the CDR3, taken from reference TRBV25-1 and TRBJ2-1): EADIYQTPRYLVIGTGKKITLECSQTMGHDKMYWYQQDPGMELHLIHYSYGVNSTEKGDLSSESTVSRIRTEHFPLTLESARPSHTSQYLCASSEPGAPLYNEQFFGPGTRLTVL.

V usage is TRBV11-1 and J usage is TRBJ2-7; 7 bases agree with TRBD2. The germline gives CDR1 SGHAT, CDR2 FQDESV (reference sequence). J was trimmed by 3 bases and V by 8 bases; bases with no gene match: 7. CDR3 length: 13 residues. Here the CDR3 reads CASRSSGGYEQYF. The CDR3 DNA reads TGTGCCAGCCGCTCTAGCGGCGGCTACGAGCAGTACTTC. Full variable domain (remainder filled in from reference TRBV11-1 and TRBJ2-7): EAEVAQSPRYKITEKSQAVAFWCDPISGHATLYWYRQILGQGPELLVQFQDESVVDDSQLPKDRFSAERLKGVDSTLKIQPAELGDSAMYLCASRSSGGYEQYFGPGTRLTVT.

This clonotype was counted once. The rearrangement joins TRBV12-3 or TRBV12-4 to TRBJ2-7, with D uncertain. V lost 2 bases, J lost 7 bases, and 6 bases lay in between. The CDR3 is made up of 11 amino acids. The CDR3 sequence: CASSLSREQYF. CDR3 sequence (DNA): TGTGCCAGCAGTTTAAGCCGGGAGCAGTACTTC.